This is a list of T cell receptor beta chains from one sample in a study of cytomegalovirus exposure and HLA in healthy donors. The method was immunoSEQ multiplex PCR; TCRdb's version includes in-frame clones alone and lacks a portion of them. The sample includes 150,000 to 180,000 clones, 75% to 90% of them seen just once. The specimen sequenced was PBMCs. The receptors derive from a man in his late teens or twenties in good health and CMV-seropositive. Both conserved end residues are part of each CDR3. The D gene is left open where the match is weak. Size tells how often a clone was seen (once, few, many) or the class of an expanded clone, and some rows leave it out.

- 15 TRBJ2-7 TRBD1 TRBV9 TGTGCCAGCAGCGTAGAGGGACAGGGCTCCTACGAGCAGTACTTC CASSVEGQGSYEQYF
- 18 TRBJ2-1 TRBD2 TRBV5-6 TGTGCCAGCAGCTTCGGACTAGCGGGACCCAGCTCCTACAATGAGCAGTTCTTC CASSFGLAGPSSYNEQFF
- 17 TRBJ2-7 TRBD2 TRBV5-6 TGTGCCAGCAGCTCGATGGGGCTAGCGGGATCCCCCTACGAGCAGTACTTC CASSSMGLAGSPYEQYF
- 15 TRBJ1-1 - TRBV18 TGTGCCAGCTCACCACAAACAGGGAGGGCCACTGAAGCTTTCTTT CASSPQTGRATEAFF
- 12 TRBJ2-7 - TRBV10-3 TGTGCCATCAGTAGGGGATCCTACGAGCAGTACTTC CAISRGSYEQYF
- 15 TRBJ2-2 - TRBV7-3 TGTGCCAGCAGCTTAATAGGCGGGACAGCTGGGGAGCTGTTTTTT CASSLIGGTAGELFF
many 16 TRBJ1-1 TRBD1 TRBV7-2 TGTGCCAGCAGCTTAGGACAGGGGGCGGGTAACACTGAAGCTTTCTTT CASSLGQGAGNTEAFF
- 14 TRBJ1-2 TRBD1 TRBV6-6 TGTGCCAGCGGACCGGACAGGGGAGGGAATGGCTACACCTTC CASGPDRGGNGYTF
- 14 TRBJ1-6 - TRBV7-9 TGTGCCAGCAGCTTAAAGGACAGCTCCTCACCCCTCCACTTT CASSLKDSSSPLHF
once 13 TRBJ1-2 - TRBV10-3 TGTGCCATCGTCCGGGACACCGGGTATGGCTACACCTTC CAIVRDTGYGYTF
- 16 TRBJ1-2 TRBD1 TRBV2 TGTGCCAGCAGGTCCGGACAGGGTCGGGGAGACTATGGCTACACCTTC CASRSGQGRGDYGYTF
- 14 TRBJ1-1 - TRBV11-1 TGTGCCAGCAGCCTGCTTGGGGCTGGCACTGAAGCTTTCTTT CASSLLGAGTEAFF
once 15 TRBJ1-6 - TRBV14 TGTGCCAGCAGCCACCAGTTGGGTCAAAGAGGACCCCTCCACTTT CASSHQLGQRGPLHF
- 16 TRBJ1-1 - TRBV15 TGTGCCACCAGCAGGGATCGGACAGTCGGGGCCACTGAAGCTTTCTTT CATSRDRTVGATEAFF
- 13 TRBJ1-2 - TRBV5-6 TGTGCCAGCAGCTTCATCCCTAACTATGGCTACACCTTC CASSFIPNYGYTF
few 13 TRBJ1-2 TRBD1 TRBV27 TGTGCCAGCAGGACAGGGGGCGGCTATGGCTACACCTTC CASRTGGGYGYTF
- 17 TRBJ2-5 TRBD2 TRBV6-1 TGTGCCAGCAGTGATAGCCTAGCGGGAGGGGGGCAAGAGACCCAGTACTTC CASSDSLAGGGQETQYF
- 14 TRBJ2-7 - TRBV6-6 TGTGCCAGCAGTTACTCCGAGCGCTCCTACGAGCAGTACTTC CASSYSERSYEQYF
- 18 TRBJ2-2 TRBD1 TRBV7-9 TGTGCCAGCAGCTTAGTCTCCCCTCGACAGGGGGGGACCGGGGAGCTGTTTTTT CASSLVSPRQGGTGELFF
- 18 TRBJ2-1 TRBD1 TRBV4-1 TGCGCCAGCAGCCCACTTCTCGACAGGGTAGTGTCCTACAATGAGCAGTTCTTC CASSPLLDRVVSYNEQFF
- 14 TRBJ1-4 TRBD1 TRBV7-2 TGTGCCAGCAGGCCAGGGGGTCTCTATGAAAAACTGTTTTTT CASRPGGLYEKLFF
- 15 TRBJ1-6 TRBD1 TRBV30 TGTGCCTGGAGTTTCCGGACAGGGGTGAATTCACCCCTCCACTTT CAWSFRTGVNSPLHF
- 15 TRBJ2-1 TRBD2 TRBV10-2 TGCGCCAGCAGGGGAGCGGGGAGACCCTACAATGAGCAGTTCTTC CASRGAGRPYNEQFF
- 9 TRBJ1-3 - TRBV19 TGTGCCAGTACTTGCACCATATATTTT CASTCTIYF
- 15 TRBJ2-1 TRBD1 TRBV6-5 TGTGCCAGCAGCCCCGGGCAGGGGGTATTAATCGAGCAGTTCTTC CASSPGQGVLIEQFF
- 14 TRBJ1-6 - TRBV6-1 TGTGCCAGCAGTGAGGGAGGGTACGGTTCACCCCTCCACTTT CASSEGGYGSPLHF
- 12 TRBJ2-7 - TRBV13 TGTGCCAGCAGCCGCACAGGGGGGGTGAGGTACTTC CASSRTGGVRYF
- 16 TRBJ2-6 - TRBV7-3 TGTGCCAGCAGCTCCCGACTTGGCTCTGGGGCCAACGTCCTGACTTTC CASSSRLGSGANVLTF
- 16 TRBJ2-1 TRBD2 TRBV9 TGTGCCAGCAGCGTTTTTAGCGGGGGCTATTTCAATGAGCAGTTCTTC CASSVFSGGYFNEQFF
- 15 TRBJ2-3 TRBD1 TRBV15 TGTGCCACCAGCAGGGACAGGGGAAGCACAGATACGCAGTATTTT CATSRDRGSTDTQYF
- 14 TRBJ2-3 - TRBV6-5 TGTGCCAGCAGTTACTCGACGGAGGGAGATACGCAGTATTTT CASSYSTEGDTQYF
- 16 TRBJ1-5 TRBD1 TRBV7-9 TGTGCCAGCAGCTCACTCCAGGGGGGTAGCAATCAGCCCCAGCATTTT CASSSLQGGSNQPQHF
- 14 TRBJ2-7 TRBD2 TRBV7-2 TGTGCCAGCAGCCTAGGGACTAGCCCCTACGAGCAGTACTTC CASSLGTSPYEQYF
- 10 TRBJ2-7 - TRBV10-3 TGTGCCATCGGGGAGTACGAGCAGTACTTC CAIGEYEQYF
- 11 TRBJ2-1 - TRBV5-1 TGCGCCAGCAGCACCGGTTATGAGCAGTTCTTC CASSTGYEQFF
- 16 TRBJ2-3 - TRBV4-3 TGCGCCAGCAGCCGAGTATACGGGGGTAGCACAGATACGCAGTATTTT CASSRVYGGSTDTQYF
once 14 TRBJ1-5 - TRBV7-2 TGTGCCAGCAGCCGTGTGGGGGAGGATCAGCCCCAGCATTTT CASSRVGEDQPQHF
- 15 TRBJ2-7 - TRBV10-3 TGTGCCATCGCTCCCGAAGACAGGTACTCCTACGAGCAGTACTTC CAIAPEDRYSYEQYF
- 20 TRBJ1-2 - TRBV4-3 TGCGCCAGCAGCCAAGCGGAAGGTCGGTCGATGGGGGCCGCTAACTATGGCTACACCTTC CASSQAEGRSMGAANYGYTF
- 13 TRBJ1-6 - TRBV9 TGTGCCAGCAGTCGACAGCTTAATTCACCCCTCCACTTT CASSRQLNSPLHF
few 14 TRBJ2-7 TRBD2 TRBV2 TGTGCCAGCATCGGTAGCGGGAGGGATGGGGAGCAGTACTTC CASIGSGRDGEQYF
- 15 TRBJ2-1 TRBD2 TRBV7-3 TGTGCCAGCAGCCGAATAGCGGGGGGGACAAATGAGCAGTTCTTC CASSRIAGGTNEQFF
- 14 TRBJ2-7 - TRBV7-2 TGTGCCAGCAGCTTAGTCGACAGTACCTACGAGCAGTACTTC CASSLVDSTYEQYF
- 14 TRBJ1-1 - TRBV7-2 TGTGCCAGCAGCTTACAGGCCTTGAACACTGAAGCTTTCTTT CASSLQALNTEAFF
- 20 TRBJ2-2 TRBD2 TRBV7-3 TGTGCCAGCCTCCCTGGGGAAGGAGCGGGGGGCGGAGGAAACACCGGGGAGCTGTTTTTT CASLPGEGAGGGGNTGELFF
- 17 TRBJ1-5 - TRBV7-8 TGTGCCAGCAGCCCCCGGGGCCGGGGGTCCAGCAATCAGCCCCAGCATTTT CASSPRGRGSSNQPQHF
- 15 TRBJ1-2 - TRBV7-2 TGTGCCAGCAGCCCACCAAGGAGAAGAGACTATGGCTACACCTTC CASSPPRRRDYGYTF
- 14 TRBJ2-5 TRBD2 TRBV9 TGTGCCAGCAGCGTAGGACTAGCGCAAGAGACCCAGTACTTC CASSVGLAQETQYF
- 14 TRBJ1-2 TRBD1 TRBV5-1 TGCGCCAGCAGCTTATCACAGGGGATGGGGGGCTACACCTTC CASSLSQGMGGYTF
once 14 TRBJ1-1 - TRBV5-4 TGTGCCAGCAGCTTGGAACAGGGTATTGGGGTGGGTGTCTTT CASSLEQGIGVGVF